The 32 T cell receptor beta chains given below trace back to one sample, sequenced in a study of blood T cell repertoires in COVID-19. The protocol was immunoSEQ multiplex PCR, while the TCRdb copy is restricted to in-frame clones and leaves out a portion. The table includes 150,000 or so clones, approximately 85% detected once. Sequencing was carried out using peripheral blood. The receptors were sampled from a man aged 55 to 70 with COVID-19, enrolled during active disease.

This clone occurred a few times. The J gene is TRBJ2-7, the V gene TRBV5-5; possible D gene TRBD2, 6 bases. Germline lookup yields CDR1 SGHKS and CDR2 YYEKEE (reference sequence). CDR3 length equals 15 residues. V shed 4 bases and J shed 7 bases, with 21 bases lying between them. In DNA, the CDR3 is TGTGCCAGCAGCCCGGAAGCAGGGACTTTGGGTGAGCAGTACTTC. Translated, it gives CASSPEAGTLGEQYF.

This chain connects TRBV19 to TRBJ2-7, with TRBD2 identical over 9 bases. CDR1 LNHDA and CDR2 SQIVND come from the germline V gene (reference sequence). J was trimmed by 6 bases and V by 0 bases; bases with no gene match: 6. This CDR3 has 15 residues. CDR3 nucleotides: TGTGCCAGTAGTATAGAGGTTAGCGGGAGTTCCGAGCAGTACTTC. Its protein is CASSIEVSGSSEQYF.

The V call is TRBV2, the J call TRBJ2-3; D is perhaps TRBD2 (5 bases). CDR3 length: 13 residues. V shed 7 bases and J shed 2 bases, with 10 bases lying between them. Germline V gene data show CDR1 as SNHLY and CDR2 as FYNNEI. The DNA for the CDR3 is TGTGCCAGCATCCGGGAAGTCACAGATACGCAGTATTTT. Its translation is CASIREVTDTQYF.

This chain connects TRBV4-3 to TRBJ1-1; D not certain. V was pared by 3 bases and J by 6 bases, with 14 bases between. The CDR3 totals 14 residues. The germline V gene has CDR1 LGHNA and CDR2 YSLEER. CDR3: CASSHRTAGPEAFF. CDR3 in DNA: TGCGCCAGCAGCCACCGGACCGCGGGCCCTGAAGCTTTCTTT.

The rearrangement joins TRBV30 to TRBJ1-1; D unclear. The V end was cut by 1 base, the J end by 0 bases, with 15 bases between. The CDR3 is made up of 16 amino acids. Germline V gene sequence: CDR1 GTSNPN, CDR2 SVGIG (reference sequence). CDR3 amino acids: CAWSAPPRRVNTEAFF. The CDR3 region has the DNA TGTGCCTGGAGTGCTCCCCCGCGGCGGGTGAACACTGAAGCTTTCTTT.

The chain carries TRBV28 and TRBJ1-5; 11 bases fit TRBD1. The CDR3 spans 16 residues. V lost 2 bases to trimming and J lost 3 bases; unmatched junction nucleotides: 3. CDR1 MDHEN and CDR2 SYDVKM come from the germline V gene. The chain's CDR3 is CASSLGTGGNNQPQHF. DNA of the CDR3: TGTGCCAGCAGTTTAGGGACAGGGGGAAACAATCAGCCCCAGCATTTT.

There are a few counts of this clone. The identical CDR3 is also encoded by other nucleotide sequences in the sample. The V gene is TRBV18, the J gene TRBJ1-1, with D possibly TRBD1 on 6 matching bases. From germline, CDR1 is KGHSH and CDR2 LQKENI. V was pared by 3 bases and J by 1 base, with 9 bases between. This CDR3 is built from 14 residues. DNA for the CDR3: TGTGCCAGCTCACCCCCGGGACAGAACACTGAAGCTTTCTTT. As protein: CASSPPGQNTEAFF.

J is TRBJ1-1 and V is TRBV18; TRBD1 is a possible D gene (5 bases). In germline, CDR1 is KGHSH, CDR2 LQKENI. The CDR3 totals 15 residues. V was trimmed by 3 bases and J by 5 bases, leaving 16 bases between them. The CDR3 loop reads CASSPAPGGRTEAFF. CDR3 sequence (DNA): TGTGCCAGCTCACCGGCTCCGGGGGGTCGAACTGAAGCTTTCTTT.

This clone was detected only once. The chain joins TRBV7-3 to TRBJ2-3; TRBD1 matches at 10 bases. The CDR3 length is 16 residues. The junction had 5 bases not matched to a gene; V was cut back by 2 bases and J by 3 bases. From germline, CDR1 is SGHTA and CDR2 FQGTGA. The CDR3 here is CASSLGGQGRTDTQYF. The CDR3 coding sequence is TGTGCCAGCAGCTTAGGGGGACAGGGGAGGACAGATACGCAGTATTTT.

A few counts support this clone. The J gene is TRBJ2-5, the V gene TRBV4-2; 13 nucleotides match TRBD2. The CDR3 runs 17 residues. From germline, CDR1 is LGHNA and CDR2 YNFKEQ. The ends lost 1 base at V and 5 bases at J; junction bases unmatched: 7. CDR3 sequence reads: CASSQGPGLAGPETQYF. The CDR3 bases are TGTGCCAGCAGCCAAGGTCCGGGACTAGCGGGACCTGAGACCCAGTACTTC.

The chain has TRBV28 and TRBJ1-2; tentative D call: TRBD1 (5 bases). V lost 3 bases, J lost 4 bases, and 12 bases lay in between. This CDR3 is 14 amino acids long. The germline gives CDR1 MDHEN, CDR2 SYDVKM. The CDR3 protein is CASSLGGAPYGYTF. As DNA, the CDR3 is TGTGCCAGCAGTTTGGGTGGGGCGCCCTATGGCTACACCTTC.

This chain uses TRBV5-8 with TRBJ1-1; D is ambiguous. This CDR3 has 14 residues. CDR1 and CDR2 (germline): SGHTS, YDEGEE. Trimming stripped 0 bases from V and 3 bases from J, with 9 bases between. CDR3 bases: TGTGCCAGCAGCTTGGCCCCAGGTTACACTGAAGCTTTCTTT. This codes for CASSLAPGYTEAFF.

The J gene is TRBJ1-4, the V gene TRBV28, with D possibly being TRBD1 (5 bases). From germline, CDR1 is MDHEN and CDR2 SYDVKM. The CDR3 is 13 amino acids. V lost 8 bases, J lost 0 bases, and 7 bases lay in between. CDR3 sequence: CASRQTTNEKLFF. DNA for the CDR3: TGTGCCAGCCGACAGACAACTAATGAAAAACTGTTTTTT.

The V call is TRBV6-6, the J call TRBJ1-5; D gene uncertain. Germline V gene lookup returns CDR1 MNHNY and CDR2 SVGAGI (reference sequence). The CDR3 is 12 amino acids. V shed 6 bases and J shed 3 bases, with 6 bases lying between them. The CDR3 loop reads CASSPFNQPQHF. The CDR3 DNA reads as TGTGCCAGCAGCCCATTCAATCAGCCCCAGCATTTT.

This sequence joins TRBV27 and TRBJ2-1; tentatively, D is TRBD2 (5 bases). Trimming took 2 bases from V and 7 from J, leaving 15 bases between them. Germline CDR1 is MNHEY and CDR2 is SMNVEV (reference sequence). This CDR3 region has 15 residues. The CDR3, as DNA: TGTGCCAGCAGTTTACCCGGACTGGGCGGGAATGAGCAGTTCTTC. It is translated as CASSLPGLGGNEQFF.

CDR3 bases: TGTGCCAGCTCACCACCGCTAGAAGAGACCCAGTACTTC. Its protein is CASSPPLEETQYF. This rearrangement joins TRBV18 to TRBJ2-5; no clear D gene. This CDR3 spans 13 amino acids. Germline V gives CDR1 KGHSH, CDR2 LQKENI. Trimming pared 0 bases from V and 3 bases from J, leaving 5 bases between.

The gene calls are TRBV24-1 and TRBJ2-6; no clear D. The V and J ends lost 11 bases and 2 bases respectively, with 12 bases between them. From germline, CDR1 is KGHDR and CDR2 SFDVKD. This CDR3 spans 14 amino acids. CDR3 nucleotides: TGTGCCATCATTCCAAGAGCTGGGGCCAACGTCCTGACTTTC. This gives the protein CAIIPRAGANVLTF.

J is TRBJ2-1 and V is TRBV7-9, with D possibly TRBD1 on 5 matching bases. Germline V gene lookup returns CDR1 SEHNR and CDR2 FQNEAQ (reference sequence). Trimming took off 3 bases at V and 4 bases at J, with 13 bases between the two ends. The CDR3 has 15 residues. CDR3 DNA sequence: TGTGCCAGCAGCTTTGGCACAGGACAATACAATGAGCAGTTCTTC. This sequence encodes CASSFGTGQYNEQFF.

The CDR3 loop reads CASSFPTGTQYF. The CDR3 DNA is TGTGCCAGCAGCTTCCCAACGGGGACCCAGTACTTC. The V gene is TRBV5-5, the J gene TRBJ2-5; D gene uncertain. There are 12 residues in the CDR3. The germline V gene has CDR1 SGHKS and CDR2 YYEKEE (reference sequence). Trimming removed 2 bases from V and 7 bases from J, with 9 bases in between.

This clone has a handful of counts. The rearrangement joins TRBV30 to TRBJ1-5, with 9 bases aligning to TRBD1. The germline CDR1 and CDR2 sequences are GTSNPN and SVGIG (reference sequence). This CDR3 contains 14 residues. V trimming: 2 bases; J trimming: 3 bases; junction bases outside the gene matches: 2. The CDR3, as DNA: TGTGCCTGGAGTTGGACAGGGGTCAATCAGCCCCAGCATTTT. Protein product: CAWSWTGVNQPQHF.

The J gene is TRBJ1-5, the V gene TRBV7-2; D ambiguous. The CDR3 length is 12 residues. Trimming stripped 2 bases from V and 7 bases from J, with 6 bases between. CDR1 SGHTA and CDR2 FQGNSA come from the germline V gene. The CDR3 DNA reads as TGTGCCAGCAGCTTACCCCAACAGCCCCAGCATTTT. This encodes CASSLPQQPQHF.

V and J are TRBV5-1 and TRBJ1-5, with D possibly matching TRBD1 (6 bases). The CDR3 contains 13 residues. From germline, CDR1 is SGHRS and CDR2 YFSETQ. The V end was cut by 4 bases, the J end by 6 bases, with 11 bases between. Here the CDR3 reads CASSPTGVQPQHF. In DNA form, the CDR3 reads TGCGCCAGCAGCCCGACAGGAGTTCAGCCCCAGCATTTT. The full variable domain, completed using reference TRBV5-1 and TRBJ1-5, is KAGVTQTPRYLIKTRGQQVTLSCSPISGHRSVSWYQQTPGQGLQFLFEYFSETQRNKGNFPGRFSGRQFSNSRSEMNVSTLELGDSALYLCASSPTGVQPQHFGDGTRLSIL.

The chain is built from TRBV25-1 and TRBJ1-2, with D perhaps TRBD1 (6 bases). V was shortened by 6 bases and J by 0 bases, with 11 bases between the two germline ends. The V gene's germline CDR1 is MGHDK and CDR2 SYGVNS. CDR3 length: 14 amino acids. As DNA, the CDR3 is TGTGCCAGCAGGGGAGGGGGTGCTAACTATGGCTACACCTTC. Encoded protein: CASRGGGANYGYTF.

This chain links TRBV7-8 with TRBJ1-4, with 8 bases fitting TRBD1. The ends lost 0 bases at V and 4 bases at J; junction bases unmatched: 1. The CDR3 runs 15 residues. CDR1 and CDR2 (germline): SGHVS, FQNEAQ. The CDR3 spells CASSLAGQVNEKLFF. CDR3 coding DNA: TGTGCCAGCAGCTTAGCGGGACAGGTTAATGAAAAACTGTTTTTT.

J is TRBJ1-5 and V is TRBV5-8; possibly TRBD1 for D (5 bases). The CDR3 runs to 13 residues. Trimming stripped 7 bases from V and 1 base from J, with 9 bases between. Looked up from germline, CDR1 is SGHTS and CDR2 is YDEGEE. The DNA of the CDR3 is TGTGCCAGCCAGGGAAGGAGCAATCAGCCCCAGCATTTT. Its translation is CASQGRSNQPQHF.

Notes on this clone: This sample includes further DNA sequences coding for the same CDR3. The chain carries TRBV6-5 and TRBJ1-1, with TRBD1 identical over 9 bases. Trimming took 0 bases from V and 4 from J; bases not matched to a gene: 3. The CDR3 sequence is 15 residues long. Germline CDR1 and CDR2: MNHEY and SVGAGI. Here the CDR3 DNA reads TGTGCCAGCAGTTACTCGACAGGGGGGGGCACTGAAGCTTTCTTT. It is translated as CASSYSTGGGTEAFF.

The gene calls are TRBV9 and TRBJ1-1; 7 bases line up with TRBD1. The CDR3 consists of 15 residues. After removal of 0 bases from V and 5 bases from J, the junction contained 7 bases not matched to a gene. Germline values: CDR1 SGDLS, CDR2 YYNGEE. In nucleotides, the CDR3 is TGTGCCAGCAGCGTAGACTCCGCCAGGGGGACTGAAGCTTTCTTT. Protein: CASSVDSARGTEAFF. Drawing the rest from reference TRBV9 and TRBJ1-1, the complete variable domain is DSGVTQTPKHLITATGQRVTLRCSPRSGDLSVYWYQQSLDQGLQFLIQYYNGEERAKGNILERFSAQQFPDLHSELNLSSLELGDSALYFCASSVDSARGTEAFFGQGTRLTVV.

The chain couples TRBV9 to TRBJ2-2; D call uncertain. Between the trimmed V and J ends, which lost 3 bases and 0 bases, there was a span of 12 bases. This CDR3 region has 16 residues. CDR1 is SGDLS and CDR2 is YYNGEE in the germline V gene. The CDR3 is CASSADVTTNTGELFF. The CDR3 DNA reads TGTGCCAGCAGCGCGGATGTGACAACGAACACCGGGGAGCTGTTTTTT.

J is TRBJ2-4 and V is TRBV28, with TRBD1 matching over 8 bases. The J segment lost 6 bases and the V segment lost 6 bases, leaving 4 bases of the junction unmatched. The CDR3 totals 13 residues. The germline gives CDR1 MDHEN, CDR2 SYDVKM. The CDR3 DNA follows: TGTGCCAGCAGAAGGGACAGGCTAAACATTCAGTACTTC. This gives the protein CASRRDRLNIQYF.

The V call is TRBV6-5, the J call TRBJ1-2, with TRBD1 as a possible D gene (5 bases). Germline V lookup: CDR1 MNHEY, CDR2 SVGAGI. Deletions cut 2 bases from V and 6 bases from J, with 10 bases between. There are 13 residues in the CDR3. The CDR3 nucleotides read TGTGCCAGCAGTTACGCCGGGGGACATGGCTACACCTTC. Amino acid sequence: CASSYAGGHGYTF.

V is TRBV7-2 and J is TRBJ2-3; TRBD2 agrees at 7 bases. The germline gives CDR1 SGHTA, CDR2 FQGNSA. The CDR3 consists of 16 residues. Trimming took 2 bases from V and 1 from J; bases not matched to a gene: 6. For the CDR3, the DNA is TGTGCCAGCAGCTTAAGTTATACTAGCGGCACAGATACGCAGTATTTT. This gives the protein CASSLSYTSGTDTQYF.

This clone was counted once. The chain uses TRBV11-2 and TRBJ2-5; 7 positions agree with TRBD2. V shed 1 base, J shed 3 bases, and the junction held 5 bases outside the gene matches. Germline V gene lookup returns CDR1 SGHAT and CDR2 FQNNGV. The CDR3 runs to 15 residues. Written as DNA, the CDR3 is TGTGCCAGCAGCTTAGTGGGACTACAAAAAGAGACCCAGTACTTC. As protein: CASSLVGLQKETQYF.